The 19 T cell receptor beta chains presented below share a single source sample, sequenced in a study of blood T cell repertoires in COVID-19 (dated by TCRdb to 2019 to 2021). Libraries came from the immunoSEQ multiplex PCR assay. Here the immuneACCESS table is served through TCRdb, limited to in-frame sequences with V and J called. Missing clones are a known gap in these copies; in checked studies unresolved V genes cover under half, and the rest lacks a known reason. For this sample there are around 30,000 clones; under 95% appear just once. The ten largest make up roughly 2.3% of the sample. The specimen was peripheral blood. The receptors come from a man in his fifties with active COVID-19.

The CDR3 DNA sequence: TGTGCCAGCAGTGGGAGTAGCGGGAGGGCCTACGACACAGATACGCAGTATTTT. As protein: CASSGSSGRAYDTDTQYF. V is TRBV2 and J is TRBJ2-3, with 11 bases identical to TRBD2. The CDR3 loop spans 18 amino acids. The V and J ends lost 4 bases and 2 bases, in that order; junction bases with no gene match: 11. CDR1 is SNHLY, CDR2 FYNNEI, per germline. The complete variable domain, with remaining parts taken from reference TRBV2 and TRBJ2-3, reads EPEVTQTPSHQVTQMGQEVILRCVPISNHLYFYWYRQILGQKVEFLVSFYNNEISEKSEIFDDQFSVERPDGSNFTLKIRSTKLEDSAMYFCASSGSSGRAYDTDTQYFGPGTRLTVL.

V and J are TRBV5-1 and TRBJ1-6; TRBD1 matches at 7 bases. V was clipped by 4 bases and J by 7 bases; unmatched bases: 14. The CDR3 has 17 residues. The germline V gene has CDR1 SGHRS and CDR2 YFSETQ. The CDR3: CASSPWTGLNGNSPLHF. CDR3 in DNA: TGCGCCAGCAGCCCCTGGACAGGACTAAATGGGAATTCACCCCTCCACTTT.

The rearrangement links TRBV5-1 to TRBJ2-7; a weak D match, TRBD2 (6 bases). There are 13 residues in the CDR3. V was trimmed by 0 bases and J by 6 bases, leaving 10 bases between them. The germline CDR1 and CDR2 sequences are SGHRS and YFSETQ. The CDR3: CASSLVGGGEQYF. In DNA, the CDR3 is TGCGCCAGCAGCTTGGTCGGGGGAGGCGAGCAGTACTTC.

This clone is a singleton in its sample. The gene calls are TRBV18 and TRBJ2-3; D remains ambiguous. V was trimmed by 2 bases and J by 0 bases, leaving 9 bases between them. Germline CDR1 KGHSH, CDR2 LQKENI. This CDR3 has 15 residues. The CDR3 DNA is TGTGCCAGCTCACCAGGTAGAGAAAGCACAGATACGCAGTATTTT. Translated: CASSPGRESTDTQYF. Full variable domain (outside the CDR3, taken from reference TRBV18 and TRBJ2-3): NAGVMQNPRHLVRRRGQEARLRCSPMKGHSHVYWYRQLPEEGLKFMVYLQKENIIDESGMPKERFSAEFPKEGPSILRIQQVVRGDSAAYFCASSPGRESTDTQYFGPGTRLTVL.

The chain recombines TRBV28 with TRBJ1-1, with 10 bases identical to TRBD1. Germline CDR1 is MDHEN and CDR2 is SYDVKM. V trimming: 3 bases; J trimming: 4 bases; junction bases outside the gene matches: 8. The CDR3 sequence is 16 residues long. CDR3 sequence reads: CASSLGTGVISTEAFF. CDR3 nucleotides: TGTGCCAGCAGTTTGGGGACAGGGGTTATCAGCACTGAAGCTTTCTTT. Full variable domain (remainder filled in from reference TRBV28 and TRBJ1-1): DVKVTQSSRYLVKRTGEKVFLECVQDMDHENMFWYRQDPGLGLRLIYFSYDVKMKEKGDIPEGYSVSREKKERFSLILESASTNQTSMYLCASSLGTGVISTEAFFGQGTRLTVV.

The CDR3 reads CATSREGLQPQHF. The CDR3 nucleotides are TGTGCCACCAGCAGAGAGGGGCTGCAGCCCCAGCATTTT. This chain uses TRBV15 with TRBJ1-5; perhaps TRBD1 as D (5 bases). The CDR3 is 13 amino acids. The V gene lost 0 bases and the J gene lost 7 bases, with 7 bases spanning the gap. From germline, CDR1 is LNHNV and CDR2 YYDKDF (reference sequence).

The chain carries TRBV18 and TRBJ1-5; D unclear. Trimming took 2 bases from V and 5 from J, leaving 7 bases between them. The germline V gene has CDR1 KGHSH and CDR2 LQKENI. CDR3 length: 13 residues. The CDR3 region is CASSPSGDQPQHF. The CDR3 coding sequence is TGTGCCAGCTCACCAAGCGGGGATCAGCCCCAGCATTTT.

CDR3 residues: CASNRDSNSYEQYF. Written as DNA, the CDR3 is TGTGCCAGTAACCGGGACAGCAACTCCTACGAGCAGTACTTC. The rearrangement joins TRBV2 to TRBJ2-7, with 7 nucleotides matching TRBD1. Germline V CDR1 and CDR2: SNHLY, FYNNEI. This CDR3 spans 14 amino acids. Losses at the gene ends were 9 bases for V and 0 bases for J; bases not matched to a gene: 8.

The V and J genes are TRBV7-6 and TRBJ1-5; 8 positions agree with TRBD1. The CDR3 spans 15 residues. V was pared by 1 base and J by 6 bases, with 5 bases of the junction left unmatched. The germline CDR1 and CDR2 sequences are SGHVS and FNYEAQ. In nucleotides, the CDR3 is TGTGCCAGCAGCTTAGGGCAGGGGGCCGGTCAGCCCCAGCATTTT. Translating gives CASSLGQGAGQPQHF.

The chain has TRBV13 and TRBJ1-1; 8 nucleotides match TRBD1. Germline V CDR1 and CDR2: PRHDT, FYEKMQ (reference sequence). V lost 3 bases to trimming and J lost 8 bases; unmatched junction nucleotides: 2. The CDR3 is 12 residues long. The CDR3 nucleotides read TGTGCCAGCAGCTTCAGGGACAGGGAAGCTTTCTTT. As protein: CASSFRDREAFF. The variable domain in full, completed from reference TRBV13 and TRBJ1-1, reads AAGVIQSPRHLIKEKRETATLKCYPIPRHDTVYWYQQGPGQDPQFLISFYEKMQSDKGSIPDRFSAQQFSDYHSELNMSSLELGDSALYFCASSFRDREAFFGQGTRLTVV.

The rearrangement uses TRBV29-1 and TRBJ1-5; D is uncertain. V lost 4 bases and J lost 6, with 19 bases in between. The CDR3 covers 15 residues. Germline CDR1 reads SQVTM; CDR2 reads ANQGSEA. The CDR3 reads CSVGNGGVGSQPQHF. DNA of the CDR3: TGCAGCGTTGGGAATGGCGGGGTGGGGAGTCAGCCCCAGCATTTT.

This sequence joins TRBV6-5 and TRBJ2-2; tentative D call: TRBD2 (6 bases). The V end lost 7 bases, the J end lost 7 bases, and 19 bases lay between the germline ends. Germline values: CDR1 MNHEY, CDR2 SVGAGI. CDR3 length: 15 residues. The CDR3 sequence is CASKRSGGKGGELFF. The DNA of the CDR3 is TGTGCCAGCAAAAGAAGTGGGGGGAAAGGCGGGGAGCTGTTTTTT.

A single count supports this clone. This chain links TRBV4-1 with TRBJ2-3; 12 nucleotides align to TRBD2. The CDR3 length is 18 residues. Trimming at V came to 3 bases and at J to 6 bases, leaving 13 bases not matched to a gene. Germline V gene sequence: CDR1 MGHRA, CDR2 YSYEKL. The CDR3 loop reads CASSQLIRTSGAGDTQYF. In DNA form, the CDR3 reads TGCGCCAGCAGCCAGCTTATCCGGACTAGCGGGGCGGGGGATACGCAGTATTTT.

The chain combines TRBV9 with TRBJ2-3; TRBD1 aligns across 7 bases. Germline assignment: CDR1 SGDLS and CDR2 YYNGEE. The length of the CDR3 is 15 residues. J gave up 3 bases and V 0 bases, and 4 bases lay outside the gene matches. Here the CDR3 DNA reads TGTGCCAGCAGCGTAGAAGGCAGGGGGACAGATACGCAGTATTTT. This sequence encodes CASSVEGRGTDTQYF.

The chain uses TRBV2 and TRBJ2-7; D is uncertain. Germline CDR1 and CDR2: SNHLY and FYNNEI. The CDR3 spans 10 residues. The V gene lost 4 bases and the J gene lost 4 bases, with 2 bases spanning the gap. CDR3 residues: CASSVYEQYF. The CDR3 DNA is TGTGCCAGCAGTGTATACGAGCAGTACTTC.

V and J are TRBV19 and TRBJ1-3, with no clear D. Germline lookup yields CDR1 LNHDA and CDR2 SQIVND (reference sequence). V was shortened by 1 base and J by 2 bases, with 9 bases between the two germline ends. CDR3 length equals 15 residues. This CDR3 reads CASSIGQITGNTIYF. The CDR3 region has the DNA TGTGCCAGTAGTATAGGGCAGATTACTGGAAACACCATATATTTT. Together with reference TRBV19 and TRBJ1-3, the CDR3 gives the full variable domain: DGGITQSPKYLFRKEGQNVTLSCEQNLNHDAMYWYRQDPGQGLRLIYYSQIVNDFQKGDIAEGYSVSREKKESFPLTVTSAQKNPTAFYLCASSIGQITGNTIYFGEGSWLTVV.

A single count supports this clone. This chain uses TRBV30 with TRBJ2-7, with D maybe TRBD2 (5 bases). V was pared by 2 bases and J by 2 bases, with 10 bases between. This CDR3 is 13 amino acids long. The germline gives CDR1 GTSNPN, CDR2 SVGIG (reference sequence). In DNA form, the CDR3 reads TGTGCCTGGAGTACCCTACTAGCCTACGAGCAGTACTTC. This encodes CAWSTLLAYEQYF.

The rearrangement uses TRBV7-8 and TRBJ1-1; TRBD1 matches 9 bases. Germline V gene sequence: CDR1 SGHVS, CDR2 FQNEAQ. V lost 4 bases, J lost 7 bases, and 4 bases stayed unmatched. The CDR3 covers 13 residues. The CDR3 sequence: CASSSDRGGEAFF. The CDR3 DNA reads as TGTGCCAGCAGCTCGGACAGGGGAGGTGAAGCTTTCTTT. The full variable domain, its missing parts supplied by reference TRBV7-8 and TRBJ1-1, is GAGVSQSPRYKVAKRGQDVALRCDPISGHVSLFWYQQALGQGPEFLTYFQNEAQLDKSGLPSDRFFAERPEGSVSTLKIQRTQQEDSAVYLCASSSDRGGEAFFGQGTRLTVV.

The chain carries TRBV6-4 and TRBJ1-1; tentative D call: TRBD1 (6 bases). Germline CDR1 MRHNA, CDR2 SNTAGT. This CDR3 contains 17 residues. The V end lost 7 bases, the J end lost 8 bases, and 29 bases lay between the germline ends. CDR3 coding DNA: TGTGCCAGCAATCTGGAATCCTCATACAGGGCGGGTGAGGAAGCTTTCTTT. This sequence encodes CASNLESSYRAGEEAFF.